This note documents a single T cell receptor (beta chain) sequence. Its antigen target is currently unknown. The record has no base qualities; no much larger clone is one base away. Reading from cysteine to phenylalanine, the CDR3 counts 17 amino acids. CDR3 DNA is the only sequence kept; it has 51 bases, read in frame from the first base. Trimming costs V 2 bases and J 1 base, and their ends lie 14 bases apart. CDR1 and CDR2 (MNHEY, SVGAGI) derive from the germline V gene. This record comes from a study of patients and donors after allogeneic stem cell transplantation (TCRdb year 2020). Library creation used RT-PCR. The sequencer listed for this sample is NextSeq 550. TCRdb cleaned the public reads at Q25 with fastp, built clones with MiXCR and kept in-frame beta chains. Rows are combined by CDR3 protein, so each entry shows the most common genes and DNA. The sample yields hundreds of thousands of distinct CDR3 sequences; approximately 16% were counted once. The ten largest make up over 6% of the sample.

The sequenced material came from blood, either unsorted or a sorted T cell fraction (not recorded which). This TCR derives from a human donor who was either an allogeneic HSCT recipient or a stem cell or donor lymphocyte infusion donor (not recorded which). It is not recorded whose cells these are; they may come from a transplant donor. Recombination connected TRBV6-5 to TRBJ2-2; no D segment can be confidently identified. The CDR3 region: CASSYVPGPGNTGELFF. The DNA sequence is as follows: TGTGCCAGCAGTTACGTGCCGGGCCCTGGGAACACCGGGGAGCTGTTTTTT.